Here is one TCR beta chain with its context. V dropped 3 bases and J dropped 8; count of bases not matched to a gene: 8. CDR1 and CDR2 from the germline V gene are MGHDK and SYGVNS. This CDR3 region has 15 residues. The data were taken from a study of blood T cell repertoires in COVID-19. Study overall: T cells, B-cell-depleted T cells, or PBMCs supplied cDNA or gDNA.

Authors' processing steps: Amplifying reference gene primers gave estimates of nucleated cell counts. Assay used: immunoSEQ multiplex PCR; TCRdb lists only in-frame clones, some missing. V and J calls and clone size are those listed in that table; D and trimming were worked out from the DNA. The table lists tens of thousands of clones, 79% of them singletons. The origin of this receptor is a man aged 65 to 85 with acute or convalescent COVID-19. This chain uses TRBV25-1 with TRBJ2-4; 9 nucleotides align to TRBD1. Sequencing was carried out using peripheral blood. The CDR3 DNA follows: TGTGCCAGCAGTGATCCGGGACAGGGAGGATACATTCAGTACTTC. It yields the protein CASSDPGQGGYIQYF. Based on the CDR3 plus reference TRBV25-1 and TRBJ2-4, the full variable domain is EADIYQTPRYLVIGTGKKITLECSQTMGHDKMYWYQQDPGMELHLIHYSYGVNSTEKGDLSSESTVSRIRTEHFPLTLESARPSHTSQYLCASSDPGQGGYIQYFGAGTRLSVL.